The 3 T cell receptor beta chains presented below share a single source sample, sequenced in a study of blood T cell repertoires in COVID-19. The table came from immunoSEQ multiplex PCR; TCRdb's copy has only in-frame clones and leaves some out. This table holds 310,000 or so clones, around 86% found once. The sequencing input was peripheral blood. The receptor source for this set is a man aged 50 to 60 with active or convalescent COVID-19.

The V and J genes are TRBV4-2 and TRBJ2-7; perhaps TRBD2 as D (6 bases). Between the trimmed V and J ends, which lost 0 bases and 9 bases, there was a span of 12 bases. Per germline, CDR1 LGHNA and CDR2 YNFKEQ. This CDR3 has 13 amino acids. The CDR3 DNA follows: TGTGCCAGCAGCCAAGAGATAGGAGGGTGGCAGTACTTC. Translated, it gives CASSQEIGGWQYF.

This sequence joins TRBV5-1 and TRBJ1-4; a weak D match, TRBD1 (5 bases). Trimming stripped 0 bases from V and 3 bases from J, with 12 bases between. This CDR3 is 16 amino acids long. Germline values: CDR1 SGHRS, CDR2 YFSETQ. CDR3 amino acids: CASSLDGAGSNEKLFF. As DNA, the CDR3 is TGCGCCAGCAGCTTGGATGGGGCTGGGTCTAATGAAAAACTGTTTTTT.

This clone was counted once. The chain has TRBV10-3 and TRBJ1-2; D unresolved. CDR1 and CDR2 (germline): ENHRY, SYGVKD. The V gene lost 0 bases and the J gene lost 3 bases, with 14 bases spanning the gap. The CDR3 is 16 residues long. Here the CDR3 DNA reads TGTGCCATCAGTGAGTCGAGGGTTCTTAGTGACTATGGCTACACCTTC. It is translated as CAISESRVLSDYGYTF.